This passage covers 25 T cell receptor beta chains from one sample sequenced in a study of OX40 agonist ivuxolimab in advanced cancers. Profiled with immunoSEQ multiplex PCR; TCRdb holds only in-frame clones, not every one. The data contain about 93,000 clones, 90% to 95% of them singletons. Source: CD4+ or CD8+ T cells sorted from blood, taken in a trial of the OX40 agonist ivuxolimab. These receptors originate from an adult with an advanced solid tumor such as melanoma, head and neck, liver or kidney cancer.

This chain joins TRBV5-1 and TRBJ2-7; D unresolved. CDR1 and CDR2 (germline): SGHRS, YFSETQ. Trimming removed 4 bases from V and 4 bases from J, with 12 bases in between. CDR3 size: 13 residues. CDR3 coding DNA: TGCGCCAGCAGCCCGCTAGACAATTACGAGCAGTACTTC. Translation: CASSPLDNYEQYF.

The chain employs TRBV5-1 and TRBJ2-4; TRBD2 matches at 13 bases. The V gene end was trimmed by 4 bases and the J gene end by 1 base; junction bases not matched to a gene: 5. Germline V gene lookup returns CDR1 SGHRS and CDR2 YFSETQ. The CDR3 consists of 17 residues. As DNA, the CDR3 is TGCGCCAGCAGCCTAGGACTAGCGGGAGTCGCCAAAAACATTCAGTACTTC. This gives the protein CASSLGLAGVAKNIQYF.

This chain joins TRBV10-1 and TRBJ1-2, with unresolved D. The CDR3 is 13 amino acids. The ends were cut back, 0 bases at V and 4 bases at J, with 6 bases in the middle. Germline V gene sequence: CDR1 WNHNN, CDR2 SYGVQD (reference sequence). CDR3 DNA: TGCGCCAGCAGTGAGTCGAGGATCTATGGCTACACCTTC. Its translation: CASSESRIYGYTF.

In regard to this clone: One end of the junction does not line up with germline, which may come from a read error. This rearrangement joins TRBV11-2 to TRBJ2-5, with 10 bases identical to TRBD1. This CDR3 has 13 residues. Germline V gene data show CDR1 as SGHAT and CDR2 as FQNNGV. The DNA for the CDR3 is TGTGCCAGCAGCTTAGTCTCGGACAGGGGGATACACTTC. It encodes CASSLVSDRGIHF.

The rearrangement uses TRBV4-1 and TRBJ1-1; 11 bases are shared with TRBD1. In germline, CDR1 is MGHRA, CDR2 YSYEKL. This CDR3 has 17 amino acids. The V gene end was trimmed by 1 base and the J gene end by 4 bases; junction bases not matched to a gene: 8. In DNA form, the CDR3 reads TGCGCCAGCAGCCAAGTAAGGAAGGGGACAGGGGGCACTGAAGCTTTCTTT. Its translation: CASSQVRKGTGGTEAFF.

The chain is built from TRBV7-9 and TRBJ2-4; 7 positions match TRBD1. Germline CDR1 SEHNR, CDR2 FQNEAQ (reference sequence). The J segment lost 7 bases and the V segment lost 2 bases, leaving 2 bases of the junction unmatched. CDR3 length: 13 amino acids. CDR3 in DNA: TGTGCCAGCAGCTTACCGGGACAGAACATTCAGTACTTC. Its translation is CASSLPGQNIQYF.

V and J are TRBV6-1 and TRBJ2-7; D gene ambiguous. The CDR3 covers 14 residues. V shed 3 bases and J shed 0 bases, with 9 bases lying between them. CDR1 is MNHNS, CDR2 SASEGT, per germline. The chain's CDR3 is CASSERQSSYEQYF. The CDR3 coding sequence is TGTGCCAGCAGTGAGAGGCAGAGCTCCTACGAGCAGTACTTC.

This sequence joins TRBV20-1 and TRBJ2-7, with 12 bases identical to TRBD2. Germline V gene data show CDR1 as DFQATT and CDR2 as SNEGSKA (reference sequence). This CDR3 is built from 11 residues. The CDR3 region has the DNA TGCAGCGGACTAGCGGGGTACGAGCAGTACTTC. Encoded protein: CSGLAGYEQYF.

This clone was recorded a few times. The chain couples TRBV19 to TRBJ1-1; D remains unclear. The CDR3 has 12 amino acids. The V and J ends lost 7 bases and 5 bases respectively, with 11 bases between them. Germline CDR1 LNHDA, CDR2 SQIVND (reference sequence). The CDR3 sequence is CASTIGGTEAFF. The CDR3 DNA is TGTGCCAGTACCATCGGAGGTACTGAAGCTTTCTTT.

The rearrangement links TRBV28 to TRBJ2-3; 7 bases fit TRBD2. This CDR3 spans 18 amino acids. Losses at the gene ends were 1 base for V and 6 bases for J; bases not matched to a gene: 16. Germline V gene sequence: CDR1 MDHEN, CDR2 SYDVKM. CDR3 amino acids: CASSLFLSGTTFFDTQYF. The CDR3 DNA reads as TGTGCCAGCAGTTTATTTCTTAGTGGGACTACGTTTTTTGATACGCAGTATTTT.

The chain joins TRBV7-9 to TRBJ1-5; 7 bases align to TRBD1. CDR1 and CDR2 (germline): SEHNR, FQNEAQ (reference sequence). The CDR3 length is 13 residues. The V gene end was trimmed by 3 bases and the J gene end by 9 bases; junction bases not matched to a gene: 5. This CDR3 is CASSLTGTWPQHF. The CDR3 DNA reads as TGTGCCAGCAGCTTGACAGGGACATGGCCCCAGCATTTT.

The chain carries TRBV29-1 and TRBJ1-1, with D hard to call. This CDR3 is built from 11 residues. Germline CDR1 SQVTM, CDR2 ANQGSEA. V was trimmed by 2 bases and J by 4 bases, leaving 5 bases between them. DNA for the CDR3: TGCAGCGTTGAACGTGCCACTGAAGCTTTCTTT. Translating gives CSVERATEAFF.

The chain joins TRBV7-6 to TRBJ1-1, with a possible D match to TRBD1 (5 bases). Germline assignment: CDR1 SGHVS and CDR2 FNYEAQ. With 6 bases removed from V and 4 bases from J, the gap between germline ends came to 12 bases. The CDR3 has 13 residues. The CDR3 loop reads CASRPPGRTEAFF. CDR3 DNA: TGTGCCAGCAGACCTCCGGGACGCACTGAAGCTTTCTTT.

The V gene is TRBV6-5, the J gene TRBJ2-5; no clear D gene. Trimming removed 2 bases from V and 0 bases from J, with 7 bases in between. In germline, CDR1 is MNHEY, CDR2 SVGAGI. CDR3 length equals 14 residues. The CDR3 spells CASSYGQNQETQYF. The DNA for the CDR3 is TGTGCCAGCAGTTACGGGCAGAACCAAGAGACCCAGTACTTC.

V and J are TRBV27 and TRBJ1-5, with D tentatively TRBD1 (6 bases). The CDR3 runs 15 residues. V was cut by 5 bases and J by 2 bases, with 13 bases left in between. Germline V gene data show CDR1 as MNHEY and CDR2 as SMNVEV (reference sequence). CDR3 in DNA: TGTGCCAGCAGTGTGACAGGTGCCCGCAATCAGCCCCAGCATTTT. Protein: CASSVTGARNQPQHF.

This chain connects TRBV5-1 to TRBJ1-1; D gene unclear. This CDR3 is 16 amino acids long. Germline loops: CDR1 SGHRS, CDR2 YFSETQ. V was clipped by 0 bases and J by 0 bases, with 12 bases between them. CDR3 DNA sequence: TGCGCCAGCAGCTTGGACAACCGCATTATGAACACTGAAGCTTTCTTT. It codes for CASSLDNRIMNTEAFF.

DNA of the CDR3: TGTGCCAGCAGCCAAGATCTTGTAGGGGAGAGCTACACCTTC. Translation: CASSQDLVGESYTF. The rearrangement joins TRBV14 to TRBJ1-2, with a possible D match to TRBD1 (5 bases). This CDR3 comprises 14 residues. V was trimmed by 0 bases and J by 9 bases, leaving 14 bases between them. The germline gives CDR1 SGHDN, CDR2 FVKESK.

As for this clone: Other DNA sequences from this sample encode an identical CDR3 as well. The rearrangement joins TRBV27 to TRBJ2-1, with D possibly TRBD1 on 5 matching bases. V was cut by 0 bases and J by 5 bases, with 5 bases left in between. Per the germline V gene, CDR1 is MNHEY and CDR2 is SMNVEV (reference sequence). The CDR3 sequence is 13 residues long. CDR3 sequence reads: CASSLSRDNEQFF. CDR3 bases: TGTGCCAGCAGTTTATCCAGGGACAATGAGCAGTTCTTC.

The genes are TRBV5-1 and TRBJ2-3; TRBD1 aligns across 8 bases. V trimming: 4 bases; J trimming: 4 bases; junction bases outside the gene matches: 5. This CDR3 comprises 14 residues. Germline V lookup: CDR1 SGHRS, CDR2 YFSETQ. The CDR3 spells CASSLRTGSDTQYF. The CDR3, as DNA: TGCGCCAGCAGCCTGCGGACAGGGTCAGATACGCAGTATTTT. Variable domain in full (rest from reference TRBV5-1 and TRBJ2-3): KAGVTQTPRYLIKTRGQQVTLSCSPISGHRSVSWYQQTPGQGLQFLFEYFSETQRNKGNFPGRFSGRQFSNSRSEMNVSTLELGDSALYLCASSLRTGSDTQYFGPGTRLTVL.

CDR3 protein: CASRLTGVADTQYF. DNA of the CDR3: TGTGCCAGCAGGCTTACAGGGGTGGCAGATACGCAGTATTTT. The chain recombines TRBV28 with TRBJ2-3, with 7 bases lining up with TRBD1. The germline V gene has CDR1 MDHEN and CDR2 SYDVKM. CDR3 length: 14 residues. Trimming took 6 bases from V and 4 from J; bases not matched to a gene: 7.

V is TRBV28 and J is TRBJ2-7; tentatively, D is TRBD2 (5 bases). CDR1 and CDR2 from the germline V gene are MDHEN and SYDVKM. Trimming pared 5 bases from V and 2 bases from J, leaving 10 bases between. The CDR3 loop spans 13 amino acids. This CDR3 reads CASSLPGTYEQYF. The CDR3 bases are TGTGCCAGCAGTCTCCCGGGGACCTACGAGCAGTACTTC.

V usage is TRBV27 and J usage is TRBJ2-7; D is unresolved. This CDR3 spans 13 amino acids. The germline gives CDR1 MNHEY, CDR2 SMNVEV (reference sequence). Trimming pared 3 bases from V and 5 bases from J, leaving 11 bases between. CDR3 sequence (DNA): TGTGCCAGCAGTTTGTGGCAGGCCCACGAGCAGTACTTC. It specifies CASSLWQAHEQYF.

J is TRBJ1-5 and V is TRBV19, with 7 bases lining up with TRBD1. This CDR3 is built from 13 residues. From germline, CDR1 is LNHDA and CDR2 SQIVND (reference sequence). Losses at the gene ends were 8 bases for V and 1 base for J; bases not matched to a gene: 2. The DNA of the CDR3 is TGTGCCAGTTCACAGGGGAGCAATCAGCCCCAGCATTTT. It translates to CASSQGSNQPQHF.

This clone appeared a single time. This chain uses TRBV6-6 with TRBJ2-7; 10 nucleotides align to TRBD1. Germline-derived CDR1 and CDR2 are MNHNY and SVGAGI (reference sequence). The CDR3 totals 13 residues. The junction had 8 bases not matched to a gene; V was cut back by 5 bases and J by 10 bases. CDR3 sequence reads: CASSPDRGRSQYF. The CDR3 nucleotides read TGTGCCAGCAGTCCCGACAGGGGGCGCAGTCAGTACTTC.

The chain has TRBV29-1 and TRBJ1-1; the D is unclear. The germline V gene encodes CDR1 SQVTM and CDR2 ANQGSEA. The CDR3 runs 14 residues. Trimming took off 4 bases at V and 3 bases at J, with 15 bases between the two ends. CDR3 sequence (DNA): TGCAGCGTTGGCCCTTTTGGAAGTTACACTGAAGCTTTCTTT. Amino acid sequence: CSVGPFGSYTEAFF.